The 16 T cell receptor beta chains below were found in one sample sequenced in a study of T cell repertoires in ileal Crohn's disease. TCRdb keeps only in-frame clones here, not all; method: immunoSEQ multiplex PCR. This sample has about 3,700 clones, with about 70% found just once. The sample's time point: neoterminal ileum biopsy at postoperative endoscopy, about 6 months after surgery. Input material: ileal tissue. The receptors were gathered from an adult with Crohn's disease.

The chain uses TRBV10-3 and TRBJ2-5; 14 bases fit TRBD2. Near its end, the DNA agrees better with TRBJ2-7, so the J call may be wrong. CDR1 is ENHRY and CDR2 is SYGVKD in the germline V gene. The CDR3 covers 17 residues. The CDR3 DNA reads as TGTGCCATCAGTGAGCCGGGGACTAGCGGGGGCCGGTACGAGCAGTACTTC. This codes for CAISEPGTSGGRYEQYF.

This clone turned up a few times. The CDR3 sequence: CASSFGQSSYNEQFF. The CDR3 nucleotides are TGTGCCAGCAGTTTTGGGCAGAGCTCCTACAATGAGCAGTTCTTC. The V call is TRBV27, the J call TRBJ2-1; D ambiguous. Trimming removed 3 bases at V and 0 bases at J, with 9 bases between. The CDR3 loop spans 15 amino acids. CDR1 and CDR2 from the germline V gene are MNHEY and SMNVEV (reference sequence).

The chain recombines TRBV4-1 with TRBJ1-2; possibly TRBD1 for D (6 bases). CDR3 size: 16 residues. The germline gives CDR1 MGHRA, CDR2 YSYEKL. V gave up 1 base and J gave up 8 bases, with 20 bases separating them. The CDR3 DNA sequence: TGCGCCAGCAGCCAAGTCAAAGAACCAGGGGCGAGGGGCTACACCTTC. Protein sequence: CASSQVKEPGARGYTF.

The chain employs TRBV29-1 and TRBJ2-1; 11 positions agree with TRBD2. Germline loops: CDR1 SQVTM, CDR2 ANQGSEA. CDR3 length: 15 amino acids. With V trimmed by 8 bases and J by 5 bases, 11 bases remained unmatched. The CDR3 DNA sequence: TGCAGCTCTGATACCGGGACTAGCGGTGACAATGAGCAGTTCTTC. This gives the protein CSSDTGTSGDNEQFF.

The chain has TRBV4-1 and TRBJ1-2; D may be TRBD1 (6 bases). The ends were cut back, 0 bases at V and 2 bases at J, with 10 bases in the middle. Germline V gives CDR1 MGHRA, CDR2 YSYEKL. There are 15 residues in the CDR3. The CDR3 DNA reads TGCGCCAGCAGCCAAGAGATGGGGGCCAACTATGGCTACACCTTC. It encodes CASSQEMGANYGYTF.

This clone appeared a single time. The gene calls are TRBV6-8 and TRBJ2-1; a possible D gene is TRBD1 (6 bases). Germline CDR1 is MNHGY and CDR2 is SAAAGT. The CDR3 extends over 14 amino acids. V shed 8 bases and J shed 8 bases, with 19 bases lying between them. CDR3 bases: TGTGCCAGCTTGGACAAAGGGGGTTGTCATGAGCAGTTCTTC. Translation gives CASLDKGGCHEQFF.

The chain has TRBV30 and TRBJ1-1, with TRBD1 as a possible D gene (6 bases). Germline values: CDR1 GTSNPN, CDR2 SVGIG (reference sequence). Deletions cut 4 bases from V and 0 bases from J, with 15 bases between. The CDR3 runs 15 residues. In nucleotides, the CDR3 is TGTGCCTGGACCGGGACACCGATTATGAACACTGAAGCTTTCTTT. Amino acid sequence: CAWTGTPIMNTEAFF.

The chain has TRBV5-1 and TRBJ2-1; 12 bases agree with TRBD2. Germline CDR1 is SGHRS and CDR2 is YFSETQ. The CDR3 spans 20 residues. Losses at the gene ends were 0 bases for V and 5 bases for J; bases not matched to a gene: 15. The chain's CDR3 is CASSLAGLGGLAGRDNEQFF. The CDR3 bases are TGCGCCAGCAGCTTGGCTGGGCTTGGAGGACTAGCGGGACGGGACAATGAGCAGTTCTTC.

The V and J genes are TRBV4-2 and TRBJ1-6, with 7 bases aligning to TRBD1. Germline CDR1 and CDR2: LGHNA and YNFKEQ. The junction had 5 bases not matched to a gene; V was cut back by 0 bases and J by 6 bases. The CDR3 runs to 16 residues. CDR3 in amino acids: CASSQEWDSTNSPLHF. CDR3 bases: TGTGCCAGCAGCCAAGAGTGGGACAGTACTAATTCACCCCTCCACTTT.

The chain links TRBV7-8 to TRBJ2-7; 7 positions match TRBD1. The CDR3 loop spans 16 amino acids. Germline CDR1 and CDR2: SGHVS and FQNEAQ. Losses at the gene ends were 5 bases for V and 0 bases for J; bases not matched to a gene: 10. The CDR3 sequence is CASSPEGAARSYEQYF. In DNA, the CDR3 is TGTGCCAGCAGCCCCGAGGGGGCGGCTCGCTCCTACGAGCAGTACTTC.

The V call is TRBV5-1, the J call TRBJ2-1; TRBD1 aligns across 8 bases. The CDR3 length is 17 residues. The V gene's germline CDR1 is SGHRS and CDR2 YFSETQ. With 2 bases clipped from V and 7 bases from J, the junction kept 14 bases outside the gene matches. CDR3 amino acids: CASSFYVSGQGTNEQFF. In DNA, the CDR3 is TGCGCCAGCAGCTTCTACGTCTCCGGACAGGGAACGAATGAGCAGTTCTTC.

The chain is built from TRBV27 and TRBJ2-1, with 7 bases lining up with TRBD2. After removal of 3 bases from V and 3 bases from J, the junction contained 5 bases not matched to a gene. Germline-derived CDR1 and CDR2 are MNHEY and SMNVEV (reference sequence). This CDR3 region has 15 residues. The DNA for the CDR3 is TGTGCCAGCAGTTTTCCCCTAGCGGACTACAATGAGCAGTTCTTC. Its translation: CASSFPLADYNEQFF.

The genes are TRBV27 and TRBJ2-7, with 10 bases identical to TRBD1. The junction had 11 bases not matched to a gene; V was cut back by 2 bases and J by 4 bases. Per germline, CDR1 MNHEY and CDR2 SMNVEV (reference sequence). This CDR3 has 17 residues. The CDR3 sequence: CASSLRPPGTGVYEQYF. CDR3 bases: TGTGCCAGCAGTTTACGACCCCCCGGGACAGGGGTGTACGAGCAGTACTTC.

The chain couples TRBV19 to TRBJ2-6; 14 bases map to TRBD2. The germline CDR1 and CDR2 sequences are LNHDA and SQIVND (reference sequence). The trim removed 8 bases at V and 0 bases at J, leaving 3 bases unmatched. The CDR3 length is 17 residues. CDR3 sequence reads: CASGGLAGDSGANVLTF. The CDR3 DNA is TGTGCCAGTGGGGGACTAGCGGGGGACTCTGGGGCCAACGTCCTGACTTTC.

The rearrangement uses TRBV7-8 and TRBJ1-1; tentatively, D is TRBD1 (5 bases). CDR3 size: 15 residues. Germline CDR1 reads SGHVS; CDR2 reads FQNEAQ. Trimming cost V 1 base and J 2 bases, with 11 bases left between them. CDR3 nucleotides: TGTGCCAGCAGCTTAGTAGGCCAGGGCAACACTGAAGCTTTCTTT. Translation gives CASSLVGQGNTEAFF.

This clone occurred once. The chain recombines TRBV6-1 with TRBJ1-1, with D possibly matching TRBD1 (5 bases). The CDR3 is made up of 14 amino acids. Germline values: CDR1 MNHNS, CDR2 SASEGT. The V and J ends lost 4 bases and 2 bases respectively, with 11 bases between them. CDR3 coding DNA: TGTGCCAGCAGTGGGGTGGGGCACAACACTGAAGCTTTCTTT. Translating gives CASSGVGHNTEAFF.